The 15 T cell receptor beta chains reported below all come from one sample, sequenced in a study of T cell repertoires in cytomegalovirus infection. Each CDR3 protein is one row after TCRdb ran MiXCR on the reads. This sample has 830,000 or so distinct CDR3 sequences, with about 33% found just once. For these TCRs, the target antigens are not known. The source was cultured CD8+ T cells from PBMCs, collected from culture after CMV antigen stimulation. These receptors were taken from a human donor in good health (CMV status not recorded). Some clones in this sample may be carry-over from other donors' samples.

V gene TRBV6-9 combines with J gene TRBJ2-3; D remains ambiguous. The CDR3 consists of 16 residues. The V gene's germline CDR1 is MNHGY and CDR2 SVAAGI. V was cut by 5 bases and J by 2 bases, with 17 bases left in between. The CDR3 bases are TGTGCCAGCAGTCCACAGAGAAGAATCCTCACAGATACGCAGTATTTT. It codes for CASSPQRRILTDTQYF.

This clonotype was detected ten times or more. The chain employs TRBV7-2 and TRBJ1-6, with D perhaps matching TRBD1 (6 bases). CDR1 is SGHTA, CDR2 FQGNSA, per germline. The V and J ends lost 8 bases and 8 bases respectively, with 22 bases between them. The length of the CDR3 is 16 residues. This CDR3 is CASLKRGRVSDSPLHF. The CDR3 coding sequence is TGTGCCAGCCTAAAGAGGGGGAGGGTTTCGGATTCACCCCTCCACTTT.

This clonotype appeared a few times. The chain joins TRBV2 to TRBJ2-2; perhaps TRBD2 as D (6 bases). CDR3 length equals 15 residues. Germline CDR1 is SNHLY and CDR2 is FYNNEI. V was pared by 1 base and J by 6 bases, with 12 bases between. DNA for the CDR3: TGTGCCAGCAGTGAAGAGGTTCTAGCGCCCGGGGAGCTGTTTTTT. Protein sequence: CASSEEVLAPGELFF.

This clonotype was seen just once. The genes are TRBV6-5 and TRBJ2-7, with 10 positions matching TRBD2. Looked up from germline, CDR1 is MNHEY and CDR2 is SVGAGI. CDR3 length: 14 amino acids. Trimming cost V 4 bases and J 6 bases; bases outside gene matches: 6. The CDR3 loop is CASSSAGGPFEQYF. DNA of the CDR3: TGTGCCAGCAGTTCAGCGGGGGGGCCGTTCGAGCAGTACTTC.

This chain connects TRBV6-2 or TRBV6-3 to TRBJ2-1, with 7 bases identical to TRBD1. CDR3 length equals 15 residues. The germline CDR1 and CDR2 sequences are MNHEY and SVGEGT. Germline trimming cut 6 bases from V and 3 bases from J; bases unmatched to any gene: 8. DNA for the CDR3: TGTGCCAGCAGCCTCGACAGGGCCCTCTACAATGAGCAGTTCTTC. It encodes CASSLDRALYNEQFF.

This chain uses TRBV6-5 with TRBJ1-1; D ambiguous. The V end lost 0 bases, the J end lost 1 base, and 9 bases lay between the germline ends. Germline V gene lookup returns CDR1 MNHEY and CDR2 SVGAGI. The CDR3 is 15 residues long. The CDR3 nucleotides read TGTGCCAGCAGTTACTCTCCCACCCCGAACACTGAAGCTTTCTTT. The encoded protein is CASSYSPTPNTEAFF.

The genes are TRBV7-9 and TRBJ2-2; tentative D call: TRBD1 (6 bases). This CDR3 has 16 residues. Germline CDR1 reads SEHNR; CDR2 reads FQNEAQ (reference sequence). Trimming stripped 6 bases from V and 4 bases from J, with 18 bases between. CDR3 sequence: CASSQPIQGSTGELFF. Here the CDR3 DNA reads TGTGCCAGCAGTCAACCCATACAGGGTTCCACCGGGGAGCTGTTTTTT.

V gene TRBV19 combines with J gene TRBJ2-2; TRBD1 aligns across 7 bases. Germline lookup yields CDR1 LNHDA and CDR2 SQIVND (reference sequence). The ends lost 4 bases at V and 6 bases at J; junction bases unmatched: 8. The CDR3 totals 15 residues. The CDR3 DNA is TGTGCCAGTAGTACGGTTACAGGGGTCGCCGGGGAGCTGTTTTTT. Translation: CASSTVTGVAGELFF.

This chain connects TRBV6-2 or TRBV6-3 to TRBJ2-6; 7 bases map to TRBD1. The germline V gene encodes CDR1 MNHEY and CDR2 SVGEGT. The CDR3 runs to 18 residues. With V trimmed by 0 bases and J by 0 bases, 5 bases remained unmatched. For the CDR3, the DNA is TGTGCCAGCAGTTACTCCGGGACAGATGGCTCTGGGGCCAACGTCCTGACTTTC. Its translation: CASSYSGTDGSGANVLTF.

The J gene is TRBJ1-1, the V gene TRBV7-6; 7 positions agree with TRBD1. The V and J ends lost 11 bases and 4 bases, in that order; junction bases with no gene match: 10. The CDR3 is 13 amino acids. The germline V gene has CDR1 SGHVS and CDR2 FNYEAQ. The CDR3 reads CAVIRQGGTEAFF. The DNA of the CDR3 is TGTGCCGTGATCAGACAGGGAGGCACTGAAGCTTTCTTT. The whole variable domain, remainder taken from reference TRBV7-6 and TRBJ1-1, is GAGVSQSPRYKVTKRGQDVALRCDPISGHVSLYWYRQALGQGPEFLTYFNYEAQQDKSGLPNDRFSAERPEGSISTLTIQRTEQRDSAMYRCAVIRQGGTEAFFGQGTRLTVV.

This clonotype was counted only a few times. This CDR3 reads CASTDGKGAKNIQYF. As DNA, the CDR3 is TGTGCCTCCACTGACGGGAAAGGGGCCAAAAACATTCAGTACTTC. This chain uses TRBV7-9 with TRBJ2-4, with D perhaps TRBD2 (5 bases). Germline V CDR1 and CDR2: SEHNR, FQNEAQ (reference sequence). V shed 11 bases and J shed 1 base, with 18 bases lying between them. The CDR3 has 15 amino acids.

As DNA, the CDR3 is TGTGCCAGCAGTTGGGGGAGCGGCCAAGAGACCCAGTACTTC. It encodes CASSWGSGQETQYF. The chain carries TRBV12-3 or TRBV12-4 and TRBJ2-5; perhaps D is TRBD1 or TRBD2 (5 bases each). The V end lost 4 bases, the J end lost 1 base, and 10 bases lay between the germline ends. This CDR3 contains 14 residues.

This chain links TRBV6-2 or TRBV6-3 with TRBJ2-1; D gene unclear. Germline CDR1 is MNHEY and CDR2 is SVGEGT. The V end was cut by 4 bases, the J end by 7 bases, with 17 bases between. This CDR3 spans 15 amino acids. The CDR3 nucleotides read TGTGCCAGCAGTTCACAGCTCCCTAGTAGGAATGAGCAGTTCTTC. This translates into CASSSQLPSRNEQFF.

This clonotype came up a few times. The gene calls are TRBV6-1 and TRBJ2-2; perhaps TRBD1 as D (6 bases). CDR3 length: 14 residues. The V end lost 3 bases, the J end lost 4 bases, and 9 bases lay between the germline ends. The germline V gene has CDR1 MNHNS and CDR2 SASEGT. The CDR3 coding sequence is TGTGCCAGCAGTGATACAGGGAGCACCGGGGAGCTGTTTTTT. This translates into CASSDTGSTGELFF.

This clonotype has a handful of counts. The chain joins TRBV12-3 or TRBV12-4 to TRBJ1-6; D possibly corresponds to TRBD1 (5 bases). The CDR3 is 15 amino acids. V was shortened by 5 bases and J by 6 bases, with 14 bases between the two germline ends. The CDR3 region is CASSPGGIANSPLHF. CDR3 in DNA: TGTGCCAGCAGTCCGGGGGGTATCGCTAATTCACCCCTCCACTTT.